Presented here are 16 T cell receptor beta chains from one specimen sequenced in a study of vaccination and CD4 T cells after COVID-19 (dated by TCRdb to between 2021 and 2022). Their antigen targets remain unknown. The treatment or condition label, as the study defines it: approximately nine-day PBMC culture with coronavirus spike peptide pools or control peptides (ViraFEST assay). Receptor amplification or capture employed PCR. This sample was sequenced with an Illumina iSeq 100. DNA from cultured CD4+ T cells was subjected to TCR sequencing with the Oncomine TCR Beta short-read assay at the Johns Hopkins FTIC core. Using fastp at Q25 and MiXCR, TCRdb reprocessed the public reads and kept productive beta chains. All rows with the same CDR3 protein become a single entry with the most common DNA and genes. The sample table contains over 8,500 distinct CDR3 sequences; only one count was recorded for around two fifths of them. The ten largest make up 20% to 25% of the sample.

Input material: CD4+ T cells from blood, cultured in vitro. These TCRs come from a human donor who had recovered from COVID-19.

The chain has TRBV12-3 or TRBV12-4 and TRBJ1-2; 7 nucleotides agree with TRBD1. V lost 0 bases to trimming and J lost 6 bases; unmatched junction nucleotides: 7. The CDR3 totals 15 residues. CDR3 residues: CASSLAGGGANGYTF. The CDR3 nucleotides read TGTGCCAGCAGTTTAGCGGGAGGGGGCGCGAATGGCTACACCTTC.

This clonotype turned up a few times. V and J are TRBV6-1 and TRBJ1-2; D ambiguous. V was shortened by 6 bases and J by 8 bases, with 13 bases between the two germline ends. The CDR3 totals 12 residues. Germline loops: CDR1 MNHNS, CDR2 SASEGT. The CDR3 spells CASSRVVGGYTF. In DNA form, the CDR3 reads TGTGCCAGCAGCCGAGTAGTAGGAGGCTACACCTTC.

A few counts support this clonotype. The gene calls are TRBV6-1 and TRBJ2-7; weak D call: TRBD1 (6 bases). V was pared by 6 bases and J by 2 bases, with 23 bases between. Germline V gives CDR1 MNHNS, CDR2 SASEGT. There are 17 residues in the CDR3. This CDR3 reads CASRYQAGTTPAYEQYF. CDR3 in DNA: TGTGCCAGCAGGTATCAGGCCGGGACAACACCAGCCTACGAGCAGTACTTC.

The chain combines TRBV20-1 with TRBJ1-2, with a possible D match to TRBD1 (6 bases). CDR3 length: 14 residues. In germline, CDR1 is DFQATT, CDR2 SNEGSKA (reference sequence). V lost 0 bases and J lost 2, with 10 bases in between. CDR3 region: CSARDLGGNYGYTF. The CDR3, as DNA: TGCAGTGCTAGAGATCTGGGGGGCAACTATGGCTACACCTTC.

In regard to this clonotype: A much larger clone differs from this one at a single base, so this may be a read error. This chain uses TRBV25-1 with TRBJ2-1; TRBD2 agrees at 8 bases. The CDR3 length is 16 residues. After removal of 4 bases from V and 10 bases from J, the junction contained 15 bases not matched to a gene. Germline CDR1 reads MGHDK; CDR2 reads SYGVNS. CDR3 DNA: TGTGCCAGCAGTGCCTCCGAGCGGGGGAACCGATACGAGCAGTTCTTC. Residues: CASSASERGNRYEQFF.

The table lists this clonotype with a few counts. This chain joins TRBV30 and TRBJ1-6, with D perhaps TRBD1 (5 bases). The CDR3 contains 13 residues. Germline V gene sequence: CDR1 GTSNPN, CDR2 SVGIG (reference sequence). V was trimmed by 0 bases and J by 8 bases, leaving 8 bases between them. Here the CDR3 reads CAWSVGGDSPLHF. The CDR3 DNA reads TGTGCCTGGAGTGTTGGGGGGGATTCACCCCTCCACTTT.

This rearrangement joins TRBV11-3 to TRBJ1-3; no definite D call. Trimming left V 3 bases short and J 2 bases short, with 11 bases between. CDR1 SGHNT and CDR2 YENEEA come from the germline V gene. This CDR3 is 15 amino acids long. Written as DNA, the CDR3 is TGTGCCAGCAGCTTTACTTCCATCCCTGGAAACACCATATATTTT. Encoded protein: CASSFTSIPGNTIYF.

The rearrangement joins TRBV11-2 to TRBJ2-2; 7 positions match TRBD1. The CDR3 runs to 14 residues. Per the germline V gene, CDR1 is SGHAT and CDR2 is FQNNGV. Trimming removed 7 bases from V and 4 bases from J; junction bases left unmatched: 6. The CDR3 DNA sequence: TGTGCCAGCACCAGGGACAGACTCACCGGGGAGCTGTTTTTT. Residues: CASTRDRLTGELFF.

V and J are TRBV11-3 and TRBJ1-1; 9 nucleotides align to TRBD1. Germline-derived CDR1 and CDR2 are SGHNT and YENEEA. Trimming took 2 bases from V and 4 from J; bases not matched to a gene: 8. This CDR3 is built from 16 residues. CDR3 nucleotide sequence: TGTGCCAGCAGCTTAACAGGGGGCGCCCAGGGCACTGAAGCTTTCTTT. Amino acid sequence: CASSLTGGAQGTEAFF.

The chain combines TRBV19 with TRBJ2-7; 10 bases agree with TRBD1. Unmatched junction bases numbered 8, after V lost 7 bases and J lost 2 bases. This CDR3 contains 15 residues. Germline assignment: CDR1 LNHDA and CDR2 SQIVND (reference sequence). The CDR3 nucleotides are TGTGCCAGTAACTCACGGGACAGGGGAACCTACGAGCAGTACTTC. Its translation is CASNSRDRGTYEQYF.

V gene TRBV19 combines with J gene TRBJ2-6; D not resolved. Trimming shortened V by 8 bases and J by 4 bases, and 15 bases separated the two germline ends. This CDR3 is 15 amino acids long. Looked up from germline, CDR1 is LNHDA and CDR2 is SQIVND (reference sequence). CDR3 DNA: TGTGCCAGTCGGCAAGGATTATCCGGGGCCAACGTCCTGACTTTC. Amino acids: CASRQGLSGANVLTF. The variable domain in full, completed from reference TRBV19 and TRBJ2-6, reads DGGITQSPKYLFRKEGQNVTLSCEQNLNHDAMYWYRQDPGQGLRLIYYSQIVNDFQKGDIAEGYSVSREKKESFPLTVTSAQKNPTAFYLCASRQGLSGANVLTFGAGSRLTVL.

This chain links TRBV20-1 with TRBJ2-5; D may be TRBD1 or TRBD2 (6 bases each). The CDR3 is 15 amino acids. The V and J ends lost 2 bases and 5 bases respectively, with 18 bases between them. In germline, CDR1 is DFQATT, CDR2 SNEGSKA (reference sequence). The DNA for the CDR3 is TGCAGTGCTAGAACCGTCGGGGGCTCGGGGGAGACCCAGTACTTC. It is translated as CSARTVGGSGETQYF.

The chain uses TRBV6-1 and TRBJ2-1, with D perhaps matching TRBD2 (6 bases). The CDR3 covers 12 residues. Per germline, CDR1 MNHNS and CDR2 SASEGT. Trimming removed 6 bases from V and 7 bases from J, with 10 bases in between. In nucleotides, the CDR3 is TGTGCCAGCAGGGACGGAGGGAATGAGCAGTTCTTC. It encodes CASRDGGNEQFF.

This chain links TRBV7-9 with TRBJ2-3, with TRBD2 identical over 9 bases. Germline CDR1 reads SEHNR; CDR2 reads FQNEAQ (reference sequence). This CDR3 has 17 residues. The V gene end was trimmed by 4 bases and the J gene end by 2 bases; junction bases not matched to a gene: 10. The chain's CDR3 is CASSSLPRGGSTDTQYF. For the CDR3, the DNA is TGTGCCAGCAGCTCCCTTCCGCGGGGGGGATCCACAGATACGCAGTATTTT.

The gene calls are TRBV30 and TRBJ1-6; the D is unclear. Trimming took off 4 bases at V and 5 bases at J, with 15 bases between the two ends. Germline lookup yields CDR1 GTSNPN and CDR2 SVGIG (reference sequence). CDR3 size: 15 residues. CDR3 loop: CAWTLATGDNSPLHF. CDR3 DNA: TGTGCCTGGACCCTGGCGACTGGGGATAATTCACCCCTCCACTTT.

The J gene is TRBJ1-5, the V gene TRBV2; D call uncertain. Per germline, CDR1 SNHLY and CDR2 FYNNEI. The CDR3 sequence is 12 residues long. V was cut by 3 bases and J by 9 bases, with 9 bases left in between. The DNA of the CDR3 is TGTGCCAGCAGTGATAAGGAATGGCCCCAGCATTTT. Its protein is CASSDKEWPQHF.